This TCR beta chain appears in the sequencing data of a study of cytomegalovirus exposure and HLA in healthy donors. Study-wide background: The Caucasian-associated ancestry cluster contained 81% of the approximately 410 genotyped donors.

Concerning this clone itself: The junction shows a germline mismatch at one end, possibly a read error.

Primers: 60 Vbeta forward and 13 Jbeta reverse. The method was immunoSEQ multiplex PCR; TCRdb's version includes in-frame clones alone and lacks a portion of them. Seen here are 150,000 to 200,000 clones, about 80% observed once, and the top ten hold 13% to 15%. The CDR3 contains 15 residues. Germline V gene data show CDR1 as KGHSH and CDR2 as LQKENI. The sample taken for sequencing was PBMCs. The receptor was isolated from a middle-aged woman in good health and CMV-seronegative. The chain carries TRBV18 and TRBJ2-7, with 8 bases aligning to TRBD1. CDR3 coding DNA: TGTGCCAGCTCACCTCTACAGGGGGGCTCCCACGAGCAGTACTTC. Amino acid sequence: CASSPLQGGSHEQYF.